This T cell receptor (beta chain) comes out of a study of shared clonotypes between healthy human individuals. Study background: Used for every donor were three CD4 naive, three CD4 memory, two CD8 naive and one CD8 memory plate.

Study-wide results and caveats: Memory subsets generally showed lower estimated richness than naive subsets.

On this clone itself: Its target is unknown.

In the authors' workflow: ImmunoSEQ supplied junction-only sequences lacking quality scores, so filtering was different. Clones were read by immunoSEQ multiplex PCR, and TCRdb kept only the in-frame ones, dropping some. V and J calls plus clone size are reproduced from that table; the DNA served to infer D and trimming. The table lists over a million clones, roughly 95% of them singletons. Researchers partitioned CD4+ cells into CD45RA+ naive and CD45RA-negative memory subsets. This TCR came from a man aged 30 to 39 in good health. Source material: naive CD4+ T cells sorted from blood. Subset here: CD45RA+ positively selected.

CDR3 in DNA: TGTGCCAGCAGCCATAGACTACCCGCGCGCCCCACTGAAGCTTTCTTT. Protein: CASSHRLPARPTEAFF. The chain carries TRBV7-8 and TRBJ1-1; D not certain. CDR3 length equals 16 residues. Germline V gene data show CDR1 as SGHVS and CDR2 as FQNEAQ. V lost 5 bases, J lost 4 bases, and 20 bases lay in between.